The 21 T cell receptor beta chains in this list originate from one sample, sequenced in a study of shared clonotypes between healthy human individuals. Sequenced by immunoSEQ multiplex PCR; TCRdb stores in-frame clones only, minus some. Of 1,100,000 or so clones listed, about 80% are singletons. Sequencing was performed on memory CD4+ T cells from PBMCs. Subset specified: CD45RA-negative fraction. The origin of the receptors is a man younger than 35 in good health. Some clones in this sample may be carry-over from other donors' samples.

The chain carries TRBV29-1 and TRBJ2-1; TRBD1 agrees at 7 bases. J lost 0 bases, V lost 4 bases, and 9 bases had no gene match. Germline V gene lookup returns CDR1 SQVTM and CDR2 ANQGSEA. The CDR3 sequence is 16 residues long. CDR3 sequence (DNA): TGCAGCGTTGCCCTGGGACAGTTGAGCTCCTACAATGAGCAGTTCTTC. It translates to CSVALGQLSSYNEQFF.

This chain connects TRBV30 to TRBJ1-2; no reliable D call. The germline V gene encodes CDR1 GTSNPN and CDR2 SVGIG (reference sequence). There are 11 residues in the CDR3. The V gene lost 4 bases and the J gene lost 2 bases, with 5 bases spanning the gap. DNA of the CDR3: TGTGCCTGGACGGTGAACTATGGCTACACCTTC. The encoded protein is CAWTVNYGYTF.

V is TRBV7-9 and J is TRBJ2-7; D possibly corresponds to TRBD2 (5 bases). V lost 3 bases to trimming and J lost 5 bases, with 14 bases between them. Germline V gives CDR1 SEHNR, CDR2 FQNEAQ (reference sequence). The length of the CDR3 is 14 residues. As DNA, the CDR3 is TGTGCCAGCAGCTTTATTTCGGGATCGGACGAGCAGTACTTC. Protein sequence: CASSFISGSDEQYF.

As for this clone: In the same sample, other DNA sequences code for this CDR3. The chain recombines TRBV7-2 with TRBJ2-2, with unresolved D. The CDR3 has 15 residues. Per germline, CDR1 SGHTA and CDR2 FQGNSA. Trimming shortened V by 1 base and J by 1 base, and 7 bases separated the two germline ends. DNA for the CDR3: TGTGCCAGCAGCTTAGGGCTCGGGAACACCGGGGAGCTGTTTTTT. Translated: CASSLGLGNTGELFF.

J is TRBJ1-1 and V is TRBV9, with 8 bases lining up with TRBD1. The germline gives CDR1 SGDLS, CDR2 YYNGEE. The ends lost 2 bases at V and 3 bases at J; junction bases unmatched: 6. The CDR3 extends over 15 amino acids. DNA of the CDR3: TGTGCCAGCAGCGTCCAATCAGGGGGCCACACTGAAGCTTTCTTT. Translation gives CASSVQSGGHTEAFF. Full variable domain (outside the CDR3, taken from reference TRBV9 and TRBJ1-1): DSGVTQTPKHLITATGQRVTLRCSPRSGDLSVYWYQQSLDQGLQFLIQYYNGEERAKGNILERFSAQQFPDLHSELNLSSLELGDSALYFCASSVQSGGHTEAFFGQGTRLTVV.

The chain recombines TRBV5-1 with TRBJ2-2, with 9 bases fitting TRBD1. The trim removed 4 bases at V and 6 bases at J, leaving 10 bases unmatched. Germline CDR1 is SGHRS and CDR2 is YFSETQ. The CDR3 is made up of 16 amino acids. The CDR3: CASSPGQGKGAGELFF. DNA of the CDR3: TGCGCCAGCAGCCCCGGACAGGGGAAAGGGGCCGGGGAGCTGTTTTTT.

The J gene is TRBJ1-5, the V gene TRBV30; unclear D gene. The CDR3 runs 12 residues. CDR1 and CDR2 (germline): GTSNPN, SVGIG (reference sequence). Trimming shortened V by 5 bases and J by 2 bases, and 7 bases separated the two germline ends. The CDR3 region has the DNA TGTGCCTGGGGAGGCGGCAATCAGCCCCAGCATTTT. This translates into CAWGGGNQPQHF.

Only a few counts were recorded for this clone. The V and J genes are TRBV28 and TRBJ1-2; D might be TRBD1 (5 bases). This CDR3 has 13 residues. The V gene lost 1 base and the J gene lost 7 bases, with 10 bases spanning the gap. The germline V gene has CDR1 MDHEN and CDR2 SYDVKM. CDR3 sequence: CASSLSEGIGYTF. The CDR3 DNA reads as TGTGCCAGCAGTTTATCAGAGGGGATTGGCTACACCTTC.

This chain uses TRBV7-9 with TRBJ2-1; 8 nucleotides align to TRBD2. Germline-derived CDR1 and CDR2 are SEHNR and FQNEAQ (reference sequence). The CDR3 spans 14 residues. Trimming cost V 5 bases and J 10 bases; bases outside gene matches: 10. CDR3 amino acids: CASSLLVSGIEQFF. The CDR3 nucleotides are TGTGCCAGCAGCCTTTTGGTTAGCGGGATCGAGCAGTTCTTC.

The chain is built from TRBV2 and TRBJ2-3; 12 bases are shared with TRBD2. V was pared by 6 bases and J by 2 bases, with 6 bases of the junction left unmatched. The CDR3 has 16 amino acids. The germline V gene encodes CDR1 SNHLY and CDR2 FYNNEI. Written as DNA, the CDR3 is TGTGCCAGCAGCCCAGGACTAGCGGGATCCACAGATACGCAGTATTTT. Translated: CASSPGLAGSTDTQYF.

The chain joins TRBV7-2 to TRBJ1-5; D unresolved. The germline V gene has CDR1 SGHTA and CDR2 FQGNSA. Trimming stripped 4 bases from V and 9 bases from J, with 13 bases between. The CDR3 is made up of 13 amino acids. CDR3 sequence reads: CASSSRIGVPQHF. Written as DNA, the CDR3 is TGTGCCAGCAGCTCGCGTATTGGGGTGCCCCAGCATTTT.

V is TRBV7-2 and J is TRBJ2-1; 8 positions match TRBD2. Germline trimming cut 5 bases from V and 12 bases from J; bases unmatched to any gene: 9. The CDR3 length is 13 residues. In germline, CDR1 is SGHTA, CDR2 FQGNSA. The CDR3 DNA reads TGTGCCAGCAGCCCGGGGGGGGCAGGGGCGCAGTTCTTC. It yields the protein CASSPGGAGAQFF.

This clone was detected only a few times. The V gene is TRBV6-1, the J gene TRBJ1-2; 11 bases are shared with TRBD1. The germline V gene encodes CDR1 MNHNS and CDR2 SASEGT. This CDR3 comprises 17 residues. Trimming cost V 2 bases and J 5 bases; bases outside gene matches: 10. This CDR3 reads CASSESIGTGGWYGYTF. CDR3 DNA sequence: TGTGCCAGCAGTGAATCCATAGGGACAGGGGGATGGTATGGCTACACCTTC.

In DNA, the CDR3 is TGTGCCAGTAGTATGGAGGACAGGCCACCCTACGAGCAGTACTTC. It is translated as CASSMEDRPPYEQYF. The chain combines TRBV19 with TRBJ2-7; 7 bases are shared with TRBD1. The V and J ends lost 3 bases and 2 bases, in that order; junction bases with no gene match: 7. Per the germline V gene, CDR1 is LNHDA and CDR2 is SQIVND (reference sequence). The CDR3 is 15 amino acids.

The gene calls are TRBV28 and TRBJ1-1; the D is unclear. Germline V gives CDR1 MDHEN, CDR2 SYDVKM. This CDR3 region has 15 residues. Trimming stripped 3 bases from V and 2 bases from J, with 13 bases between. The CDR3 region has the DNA TGTGCCAGCAGTTTCCTGTGGGAAAGAAACACTGAAGCTTTCTTT. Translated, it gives CASSFLWERNTEAFF.

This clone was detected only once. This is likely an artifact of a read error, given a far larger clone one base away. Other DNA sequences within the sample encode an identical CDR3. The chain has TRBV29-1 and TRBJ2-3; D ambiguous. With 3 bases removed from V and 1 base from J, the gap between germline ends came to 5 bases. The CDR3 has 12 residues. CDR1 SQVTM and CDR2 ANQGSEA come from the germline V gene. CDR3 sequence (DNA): TGCAGCGTTGAGTCCGGCACAGATACGCAGTATTTT. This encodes CSVESGTDTQYF.

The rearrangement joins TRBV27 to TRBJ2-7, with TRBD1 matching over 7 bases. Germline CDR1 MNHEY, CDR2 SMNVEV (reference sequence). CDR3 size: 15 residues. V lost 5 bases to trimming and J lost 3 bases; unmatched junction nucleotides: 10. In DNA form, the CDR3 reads TGTGCCAGCAGTCGGGACAGCCCCGTGCTCTACGAGCAGTACTTC. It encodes CASSRDSPVLYEQYF.

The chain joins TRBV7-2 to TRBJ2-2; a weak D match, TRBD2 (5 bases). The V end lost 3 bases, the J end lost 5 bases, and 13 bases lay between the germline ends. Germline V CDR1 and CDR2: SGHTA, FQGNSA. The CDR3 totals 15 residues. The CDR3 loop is CASSFRQRGTGELFF. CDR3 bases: TGTGCCAGCAGCTTTAGGCAAAGAGGGACCGGGGAGCTGTTTTTT. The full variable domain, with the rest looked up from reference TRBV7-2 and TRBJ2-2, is GAGVSQSPSNKVTEKGKDVELRCDPISGHTALYWYRQSLGQGLEFLIYFQGNSAPDKSGLPSDRFSAERTGGSVSTLTIQRTQQEDSAVYLCASSFRQRGTGELFFGEGSRLTVL.

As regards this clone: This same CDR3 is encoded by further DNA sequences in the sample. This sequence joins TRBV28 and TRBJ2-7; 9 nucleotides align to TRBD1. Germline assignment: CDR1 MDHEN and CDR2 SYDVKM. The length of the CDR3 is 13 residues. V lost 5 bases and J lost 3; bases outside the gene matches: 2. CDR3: CASSRGQGYEQYF. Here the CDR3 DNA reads TGTGCCAGCAGTCGGGGACAGGGCTACGAGCAGTACTTC.

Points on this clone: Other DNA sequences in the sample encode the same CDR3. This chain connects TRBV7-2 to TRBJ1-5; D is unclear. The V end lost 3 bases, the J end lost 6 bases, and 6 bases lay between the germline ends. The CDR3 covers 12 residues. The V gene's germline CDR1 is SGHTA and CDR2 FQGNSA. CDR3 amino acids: CASSLGSQPQHF. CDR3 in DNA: TGTGCCAGCAGCTTGGGTTCTCAGCCCCAGCATTTT.

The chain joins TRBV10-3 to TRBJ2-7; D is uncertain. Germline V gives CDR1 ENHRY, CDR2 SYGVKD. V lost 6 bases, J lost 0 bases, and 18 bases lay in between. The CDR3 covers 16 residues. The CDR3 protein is CAISQEAAASSYEQYF. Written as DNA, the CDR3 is TGTGCCATCAGCCAAGAGGCGGCGGCCAGCTCCTACGAGCAGTACTTC.